This T cell receptor (beta chain) was retrieved from a study of early T cells in non-severe SARS-CoV-2 infection. Study-level background: Unsorted whole-blood RNA was sequenced in bulk, leaving chains unpaired.

The CDR3 has 18 amino acids. Looked up from germline, CDR1 is LGHNA and CDR2 is YNFKEQ. The V and J ends lost 4 bases and 1 base, in that order; junction bases with no gene match: 9. This clonotype was seen repeatedly, ten times or more. TCRdb reprocessed the 5' RACE reads via MiXCR and lists one record per CDR3 protein. The sample yields over 50,000 distinct CDR3 sequences, roughly 12% seen once. The clonotype originates from an adult who was a healthcare worker with PCR-confirmed SARS-CoV-2 infection or an uninfected control (not recorded which). The chain combines TRBV4-2 with TRBJ2-1, with TRBD1 matching over 11 bases. Sequenced: whole blood. CDR3 sequence reads: CASSRTGTGGLSYNEQFF. CDR3 DNA: TGTGCCAGCAGCCGGACCGGGACAGGGGGTTTATCCTACAATGAGCAGTTCTTC.